The 25 T cell receptor beta chains below were found in one sample sequenced in a study of blood T cell repertoires in COVID-19 (TCRdb year 2020). Receptor amplification or capture employed the immunoSEQ multiplex PCR assay. This immuneACCESS table, as held by TCRdb, lists in-frame sequences with V and J called but not all clones. Of the missing ones, under half trace to an unresolved V gene in checked studies; the others have no known cause. Here the sample has about 100,000 clones; 70% to 80% occur a single time. Of the sample, roughly a third falls within the top ten clones. The specimen sequenced was peripheral blood. The receptors come from an older man with active or convalescent COVID-19.

The CDR3 sequence: CASSLARELFF. The CDR3 DNA sequence: TGTGCCAGCAGCTTAGCTAGGGAGCTGTTTTTT. This sequence joins TRBV7-2 and TRBJ2-2; D is unclear. The germline gives CDR1 SGHTA, CDR2 FQGNSA. This CDR3 is built from 11 residues. With 0 bases removed from V and 9 bases from J, the gap between germline ends came to 2 bases.

This clone showed up just a few times. V is TRBV11-2 and J is TRBJ2-7; tentatively, D is TRBD1 (5 bases). The V end lost 0 bases, the J end lost 5 bases, and 8 bases lay between the germline ends. Germline V CDR1 and CDR2: SGHAT, FQNNGV. The CDR3 totals 13 residues. CDR3 sequence: CASSLDPGHEQYF. The DNA for the CDR3 is TGTGCCAGCAGCTTAGATCCAGGGCACGAGCAGTACTTC. The full variable domain, with the rest looked up from reference TRBV11-2 and TRBJ2-7, is EAGVAQSPRYKIIEKRQSVAFWCNPISGHATLYWYQQILGQGPKLLIQFQNNGVVDDSQLPKDRFSAERLKGVDSTLKIQPAKLEDSAVYLCASSLDPGHEQYFGPGTRLTVT.

This clone occurred many times. The CDR3 region has the DNA TGTGCCAGCAGTTTTACAGGGGCGGGGGAAGCTTTCTTT. This encodes CASSFTGAGEAFF. V and J are TRBV12-3 or TRBV12-4 and TRBJ1-1; 7 bases align to TRBD1. The CDR3 runs to 13 residues. With 3 bases clipped from V and 8 bases from J, the junction kept 6 bases outside the gene matches.

To note about this clone: At the DNA level, this CDR3 is encoded by other sequences in the same sample as well. This sequence joins TRBV4-2 and TRBJ2-1, with 9 bases lining up with TRBD2. The J segment lost 4 bases and the V segment lost 0 bases, leaving 4 bases of the junction unmatched. Germline-derived CDR1 and CDR2 are LGHNA and YNFKEQ. The CDR3 is made up of 16 amino acids. The CDR3 sequence is CASSQEASGVYNEQFF. In nucleotides, the CDR3 is TGTGCCAGCAGCCAAGAGGCTAGCGGGGTTTACAATGAGCAGTTCTTC.

The V gene is TRBV3-1 (or the pseudogene TRBV3-2), the J gene TRBJ1-1, with no clear D. CDR1 and CDR2 from the germline V gene are LGHDT and YNNKEL (reference sequence). The germline V and J ends were trimmed by 2 bases and 7 bases, with 11 bases remaining between them. The CDR3 is made up of 13 amino acids. The DNA for the CDR3 is TGTGCCAGCAGCCAACTCGAAGCGGGTGAAGCTTTCTTT. Protein product: CASSQLEAGEAFF.

The chain is built from TRBV20-1 and TRBJ2-5; 8 nucleotides match TRBD2. V lost 3 bases, J lost 3 bases, and 12 bases stayed unmatched. The CDR3 is 16 amino acids. Germline values: CDR1 DFQATT, CDR2 SNEGSKA (reference sequence). DNA of the CDR3: TGCAGTGCTAGTCTCGTAGCGGGGAAGCCAAAAGAGACCCAGTACTTC. It encodes CSASLVAGKPKETQYF.

This rearrangement joins TRBV5-8 to TRBJ2-1; TRBD2 aligns across 9 bases. This CDR3 is 16 amino acids long. Trimming at V came to 1 base and at J to 3 bases, leaving 5 bases not matched to a gene. Germline CDR1 and CDR2: SGHTS and YDEGEE. CDR3 protein: CASSLSGGRGYNEQFF. As DNA, the CDR3 is TGTGCCAGCAGCTTGTCGGGCGGGAGGGGCTACAATGAGCAGTTCTTC. The complete variable domain, with remaining parts taken from reference TRBV5-8 and TRBJ2-1, reads EAGVTQSPTHLIKTRGQQATLRCSPISGHTSVYWYQQALGLGLQFLLWYDEGEERNRGNFPPRFSGRQFPNYSSELNVNALELEDSALYLCASSLSGGRGYNEQFFGPGTRLTVL.

This sequence joins TRBV6-5 and TRBJ1-5; a weak D match, TRBD1 (5 bases). The length of the CDR3 is 15 residues. Trimming took off 6 bases at V and 0 bases at J, with 12 bases between the two ends. Germline CDR1 MNHEY, CDR2 SVGAGI. The CDR3 region is CASRQGVYSNQPQHF. The CDR3 coding sequence is TGTGCCAGCAGGCAGGGCGTATATAGCAATCAGCCCCAGCATTTT.

The chain has TRBV5-1 and TRBJ1-1; 10 bases are shared with TRBD1. V lost 4 bases to trimming and J lost 1 base; unmatched junction nucleotides: 4. This CDR3 comprises 15 residues. CDR1 is SGHRS and CDR2 is YFSETQ in the germline V gene. CDR3 coding DNA: TGCGCCAGCAGCCCGGGACAGGGGACGAACACTGAAGCTTTCTTT. As protein: CASSPGQGTNTEAFF.

This chain uses TRBV11-2 with TRBJ2-5; 11 bases line up with TRBD2. The CDR3 is 16 residues long. Looked up from germline, CDR1 is SGHAT and CDR2 is FQNNGV. Trimming took 1 base from V and 1 from J; bases not matched to a gene: 2. The CDR3 region has the DNA TGTGCCAGCAGCTTAGGGCTAGCGGGGGGCCAAGAGACCCAGTACTTC. This codes for CASSLGLAGGQETQYF. The entire variable domain, with the rest obtained from reference TRBV11-2 and TRBJ2-5, is as follows: EAGVAQSPRYKIIEKRQSVAFWCNPISGHATLYWYQQILGQGPKLLIQFQNNGVVDDSQLPKDRFSAERLKGVDSTLKIQPAKLEDSAVYLCASSLGLAGGQETQYFGPGTRLLVL.

This chain links TRBV7-2 with TRBJ2-7; 9 nucleotides agree with TRBD2. Losses at the gene ends were 7 bases for V and 3 bases for J; bases not matched to a gene: 10. The length of the CDR3 is 15 residues. Germline CDR1 and CDR2: SGHTA and FQGNSA. CDR3 amino acids: CASINSGGGSYEQYF. As DNA, the CDR3 is TGTGCCAGCATCAATAGCGGGGGTGGAAGCTACGAGCAGTACTTC.

CDR3 DNA sequence: TGTGCCAGCAGCCCCGGACAGGGCCCATCCTACGAGCAGTACTTC. This translates into CASSPGQGPSYEQYF. The J gene is TRBJ2-7, the V gene TRBV14, with 8 bases identical to TRBD1. V lost 4 bases to trimming and J lost 1 base; unmatched junction nucleotides: 6. The CDR3 sequence is 15 residues long. In germline, CDR1 is SGHDN, CDR2 FVKESK.

V is TRBV15 and J is TRBJ2-1, with TRBD2 matching 14 bases. CDR1 and CDR2 (germline): LNHNV, YYDKDF (reference sequence). Germline trimming cut 0 bases from V and 8 bases from J; bases unmatched to any gene: 3. The CDR3 consists of 16 residues. The CDR3 reads CATSRDRGLAGDEQFF. As DNA, the CDR3 is TGTGCCACCAGCAGAGATAGGGGACTAGCGGGAGATGAGCAGTTCTTC.

This clone occurred once. The chain joins TRBV27 to TRBJ2-2, with 9 bases aligning to TRBD2. After removal of 4 bases from V and 4 bases from J, the junction contained 7 bases not matched to a gene. The germline gives CDR1 MNHEY, CDR2 SMNVEV (reference sequence). The CDR3 has 16 residues. CDR3 in amino acids: CASSSLSGSGTGELFF. The CDR3 nucleotides read TGTGCCAGCAGTTCCCTTAGCGGGAGTGGCACCGGGGAGCTGTTTTTT.

The rearrangement uses TRBV18 and TRBJ1-2; the D gene is possibly TRBD1 (5 bases). The V end lost 3 bases, the J end lost 4 bases, and 12 bases lay between the germline ends. This CDR3 is built from 14 residues. CDR1 is KGHSH and CDR2 is LQKENI in the germline V gene. The DNA for the CDR3 is TGTGCCAGCTCACCTCCCGGGGGGGGCTATGGCTACACCTTC. This codes for CASSPPGGGYGYTF. The full variable domain, rest sourced from reference TRBV18 and TRBJ1-2, is NAGVMQNPRHLVRRRGQEARLRCSPMKGHSHVYWYRQLPEEGLKFMVYLQKENIIDESGMPKERFSAEFPKEGPSILRIQQVVRGDSAAYFCASSPPGGGYGYTFGSGTRLTVV.

A remark on this clone: This may stem from a read error, because a much larger clone lies one nucleotide away. The chain joins TRBV4-1 to TRBJ2-7; 7 nucleotides match TRBD2. This CDR3 comprises 15 residues. With V trimmed by 5 bases and J by 7 bases, 14 bases remained unmatched. Germline V gene data show CDR1 as MGHRA and CDR2 as YSYEKL. The CDR3 spells CASSNHGTKDEEQYF. The CDR3 coding sequence is TGCGCCAGCAGCAACCACGGGACTAAGGACGAGGAGCAGTACTTC.

This clone was counted a few times. The chain is built from TRBV5-6 and TRBJ1-6; weak D call: TRBD1 (6 bases). The germline gives CDR1 SGHDT, CDR2 YYEEEE. Trimming pared 0 bases from V and 6 bases from J, leaving 13 bases between. The CDR3 sequence is 16 residues long. CDR3 sequence reads: CASSLGTGQINSPLHF. The CDR3 DNA follows: TGTGCCAGCAGCTTGGGTACGGGACAAATTAATTCACCCCTCCACTTT.

This chain connects TRBV24-1 to TRBJ2-5, with D perhaps matching TRBD2 (7 bases). The ends were cut back, 9 bases at V and 3 bases at J, with 13 bases in the middle. This CDR3 has 13 residues. Germline CDR1 reads KGHDR; CDR2 reads SFDVKD. The CDR3 nucleotides read TGTGCCACCCAAGGGGGGGGAGAAGAGACCCAGTACTTC. Translating gives CATQGGGEETQYF.

At least ten counts were recorded for this clone. J is TRBJ2-3 and V is TRBV7-9; 9 nucleotides match TRBD2. This CDR3 has 19 amino acids. V trimming: 1 base; J trimming: 4 bases; junction bases outside the gene matches: 15. CDR1 is SEHNR and CDR2 is FQNEAQ in the germline V gene (reference sequence). The CDR3 loop reads CASSLVLAGPAGIPDTQYF. The CDR3 nucleotides read TGTGCCAGCAGCTTAGTCCTAGCGGGACCGGCGGGGATTCCAGATACGCAGTATTTT.

V is TRBV7-8 and J is TRBJ2-7; no clear D gene. CDR3 length: 16 residues. The germline V gene has CDR1 SGHVS and CDR2 FQNEAQ. V lost 3 bases and J lost 1, with 16 bases in between. CDR3 protein: CASSFQARSFSYEQYF. The CDR3 DNA reads as TGTGCCAGCAGCTTCCAGGCCAGGTCTTTTTCCTACGAGCAGTACTTC.

This clone has just one count. The chain uses TRBV24-1 and TRBJ1-3; no definite D call. In germline, CDR1 is KGHDR, CDR2 SFDVKD. The length of the CDR3 is 13 residues. V was trimmed by 5 bases and J by 4 bases, leaving 8 bases between them. CDR3: CATSGSQGNTIYF. DNA for the CDR3: TGTGCCACCAGTGGCTCACAGGGAAACACCATATATTTT.

This clone was seen a single time. This chain uses TRBV9 with TRBJ2-1; D perhaps matches TRBD2 (7 bases). The CDR3 totals 15 residues. Germline V gives CDR1 SGDLS, CDR2 YYNGEE. V gave up 2 bases and J gave up 5 bases, with 14 bases separating them. CDR3 sequence reads: CASSVERGAHNEQFF. In nucleotides, the CDR3 is TGTGCCAGCAGCGTCGAACGGGGGGCGCACAATGAGCAGTTCTTC. Combining the CDR3 with reference TRBV9 and TRBJ2-1 gives the whole variable domain DSGVTQTPKHLITATGQRVTLRCSPRSGDLSVYWYQQSLDQGLQFLIQYYNGEERAKGNILERFSAQQFPDLHSELNLSSLELGDSALYFCASSVERGAHNEQFFGPGTRLTVL.

This clone was observed a single time. The V gene is TRBV5-4, the J gene TRBJ2-5, with TRBD1 as a possible D gene (5 bases). The V end lost 2 bases, the J end lost 5 bases, and 13 bases lay between the germline ends. Per germline, CDR1 SGHNT and CDR2 YYREEE (reference sequence). This CDR3 is built from 14 residues. The DNA for the CDR3 is TGTGCCAGCAGCTTTTATGGGGCACAGGAGACCCAGTACTTC. This codes for CASSFYGAQETQYF.

The chain has TRBV5-4 and TRBJ1-2; 8 bases are shared with TRBD1. This CDR3 region has 15 residues. Per germline, CDR1 SGHNT and CDR2 YYREEE (reference sequence). V lost 3 bases and J lost 0; bases outside the gene matches: 4. The CDR3 reads CASSSGQGANYGYTF. The CDR3 DNA sequence: TGTGCCAGCAGCTCCGGACAGGGTGCTAACTATGGCTACACCTTC.

The V gene is TRBV6-2 or TRBV6-3, the J gene TRBJ2-3, with 7 positions matching TRBD1. V was pared by 5 bases and J by 0 bases, with 5 bases of the junction left unmatched. This CDR3 comprises 15 residues. Germline CDR1 and CDR2: MNHEY and SVGEGT. The CDR3 DNA follows: TGTGCCAGCAGTCCGGACAGGATTAGCACAGATACGCAGTATTTT. Amino acid sequence: CASSPDRISTDTQYF.